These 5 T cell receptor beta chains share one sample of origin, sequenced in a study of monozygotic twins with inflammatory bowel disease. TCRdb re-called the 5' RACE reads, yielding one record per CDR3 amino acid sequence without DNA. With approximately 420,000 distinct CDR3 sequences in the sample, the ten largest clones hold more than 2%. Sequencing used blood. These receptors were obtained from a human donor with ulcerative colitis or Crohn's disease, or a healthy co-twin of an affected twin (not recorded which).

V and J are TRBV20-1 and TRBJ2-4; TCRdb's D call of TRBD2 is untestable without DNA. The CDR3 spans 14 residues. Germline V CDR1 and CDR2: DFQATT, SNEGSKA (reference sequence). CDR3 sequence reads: CSALGLAGQNIQYF.

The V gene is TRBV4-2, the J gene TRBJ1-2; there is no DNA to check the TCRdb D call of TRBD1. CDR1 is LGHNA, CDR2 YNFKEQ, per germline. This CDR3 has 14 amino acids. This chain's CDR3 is CASSPPRDGRMAQF.

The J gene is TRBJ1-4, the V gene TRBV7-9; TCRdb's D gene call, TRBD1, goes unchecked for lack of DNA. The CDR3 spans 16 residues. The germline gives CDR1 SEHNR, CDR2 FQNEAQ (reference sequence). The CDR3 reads CASSLGGSSTNEKLFF.

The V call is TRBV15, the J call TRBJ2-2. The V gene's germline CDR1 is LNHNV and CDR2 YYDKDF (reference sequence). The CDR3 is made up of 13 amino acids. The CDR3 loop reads CATALTYTGELFF.

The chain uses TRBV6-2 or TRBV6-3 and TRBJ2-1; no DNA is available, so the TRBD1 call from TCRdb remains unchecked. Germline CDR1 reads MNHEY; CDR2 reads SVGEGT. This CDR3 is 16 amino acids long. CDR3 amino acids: CASSYSPLTAHNEQFF.